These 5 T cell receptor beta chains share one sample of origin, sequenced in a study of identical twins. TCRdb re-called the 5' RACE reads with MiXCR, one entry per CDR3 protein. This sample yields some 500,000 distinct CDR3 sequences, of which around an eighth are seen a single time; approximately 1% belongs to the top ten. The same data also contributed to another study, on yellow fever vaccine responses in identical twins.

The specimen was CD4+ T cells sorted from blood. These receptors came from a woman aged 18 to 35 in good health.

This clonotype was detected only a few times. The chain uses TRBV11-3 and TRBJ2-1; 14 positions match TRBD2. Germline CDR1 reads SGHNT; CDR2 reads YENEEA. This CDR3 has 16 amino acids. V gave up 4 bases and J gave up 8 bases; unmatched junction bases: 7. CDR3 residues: CASSYGLAGGKDEQFF. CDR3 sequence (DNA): TGTGCCAGCAGCTACGGACTAGCGGGAGGAAAGGATGAGCAGTTCTTC.

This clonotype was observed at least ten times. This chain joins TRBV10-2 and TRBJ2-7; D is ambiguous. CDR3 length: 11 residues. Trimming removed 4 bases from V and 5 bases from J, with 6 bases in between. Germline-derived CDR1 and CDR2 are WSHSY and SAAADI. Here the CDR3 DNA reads TGCGCCAGCAGTGTACTCCACGAGCAGTACTTC. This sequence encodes CASSVLHEQYF.

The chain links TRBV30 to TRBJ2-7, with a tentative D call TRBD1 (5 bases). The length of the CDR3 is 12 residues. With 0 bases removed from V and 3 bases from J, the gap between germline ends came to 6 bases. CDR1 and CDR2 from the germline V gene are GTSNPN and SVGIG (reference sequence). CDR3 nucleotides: TGTGCCTGGAGTGTACAGGTCTACGAGCAGTACTTC. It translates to CAWSVQVYEQYF.

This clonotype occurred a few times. CDR3 sequence (DNA): TGTGCCAGCACCGGTAGCGGGGGCGCAAATACGCAGTATTTT. This translates into CASTGSGGANTQYF. The chain employs TRBV6-1 and TRBJ2-3; TRBD2 matches 9 bases. CDR1 and CDR2 from the germline V gene are MNHNS and SASEGT. V lost 7 bases to trimming and J lost 7 bases; unmatched junction nucleotides: 9. The CDR3 has 14 amino acids.

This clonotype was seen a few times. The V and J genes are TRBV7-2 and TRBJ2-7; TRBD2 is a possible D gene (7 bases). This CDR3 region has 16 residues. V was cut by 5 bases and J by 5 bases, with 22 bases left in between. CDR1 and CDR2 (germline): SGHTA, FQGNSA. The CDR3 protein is CASSPPYGGRGNEQYF. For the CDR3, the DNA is TGTGCCAGCAGCCCTCCTTACGGGGGGCGCGGCAACGAGCAGTACTTC.